This is a list of T cell receptor beta chains from one sample in a study of T cells in Graves' hyperthyroidism and ophthalmopathy. One entry per CDR3 protein results from TCRdb running MiXCR on the multiplex PCR reads. The table includes around 300,000 distinct CDR3 sequences, approximately 16% detected once. Sequencing was done on a sample of blood. Every receptor here comes from a woman aged 45 to 65 with Graves' hyperthyroidism that later progressed to Graves' ophthalmopathy. The CDR3 runs from the conserved cysteine through the conserved F or W. Each record gives: V gene, J gene, clone size, D gene, CDR3 protein, CDR3 DNA. D genes are given only for firm matches. Size values are once, few and many counts, or a class for expanded clones, and some rows have none.

>TRBV7-9|TRBJ2-3|many|.
CASSLGSTADTQYF
TGTGCCAGCAGCTTAGGGTCAACGGCAGATACGCAGTATTTT
>TRBV28|TRBJ2-5|many|.
CASSLFEAGETQYF
TGTGCCAGCAGTTTATTCGAGGCGGGAGAGACCCAGTACTTC
>TRBV3-1|TRBJ2-7|many|.
CASSRGRTYEQYF
TGTGCCAGCAGCAGAGGGAGAACCTACGAGCAGTACTTC
>TRBV4-1|TRBJ2-7|.|.
CASSAGSRGYEQYF
TGCGCCAGCAGCGCCGGGTCCAGGGGCTACGAGCAGTACTTC
>TRBV7-9|TRBJ2-5|many|TRBD1
CASSYDRQGNRETQYF
TGTGCCAGCAGCTACGATAGACAGGGAAATCGGGAGACCCAGTACTTC
>TRBV29-1|TRBJ1-1|many|.
CSVEGTAASIEAFF
TGCAGCGTTGAAGGGACCGCGGCTTCGATTGAAGCTTTCTTT
>TRBV28|TRBJ1-4|many|.
CASLSRDGLRAEKLFF
TGTGCCAGTCTCTCCCGGGACGGATTGCGCGCTGAAAAACTGTTTTTT
>TRBV3-1|TRBJ2-3|many|.
CASSQRESSTDTQYF
TGTGCCAGCAGCCAGCGGGAATCTAGCACAGATACGCAGTATTTT
>TRBV20-1|TRBJ2-3|many|.
CSARDLSRGSTDTQYF
TGCAGTGCTAGAGACCTTTCTCGGGGGAGTACAGATACGCAGTATTTT
>TRBV18|TRBJ1-1|many|.
CASSPPVSVNTEAFF
TGTGCCAGCTCACCACCGGTATCGGTAAACACTGAAGCTTTCTTT
>TRBV30|TRBJ1-6|.|.
CAWSVSYGGPLHF
TGTGCCTGGAGTGTATCCTACGGCGGGCCCCTCCACTTT
>TRBV24-1|TRBJ2-5|many|.
CATSDLASDSLYQETQYF
TGTGCCACCAGTGATTTGGCGTCGGACAGCTTGTACCAAGAGACCCAGTACTTC
>TRBV19|TRBJ2-2|.|.
CASSIGAGNGELFF
TGTGCCAGTAGTATAGGCGCGGGTAACGGGGAGCTGTTTTTT
>TRBV20-1|TRBJ2-7|many|TRBD1
CSASGQGVVYEQYF
TGCAGTGCTAGTGGGCAGGGGGTTGTCTACGAGCAGTACTTC
>TRBV18|TRBJ2-7|many|.
CASSLLAEYEQYF
TGTGCCAGCTCACTTTTAGCAGAGTACGAGCAGTACTTC
>TRBV18|TRBJ1-2|many|.
CASSESLDMGGYTF
TGTGCCAGCTCCGAGTCCCTTGATATGGGCGGCTACACCTTC
>TRBV5-1|TRBJ2-6|many|.
CASSLDSASGANVLTF
TGCGCCAGCAGCTTGGACAGCGCCTCTGGGGCCAACGTCCTGACTTTC
>TRBV29-1|TRBJ1-1|few|.
CSVAGRANTEAFF
TGCAGCGTTGCCGGCAGGGCGAACACTGAAGCTTTCTTT
>TRBV5-1|TRBJ2-5|.|.
CASSPRVAGQETQYF
TGCGCCAGCAGCCCCAGGGTGGCGGGACAAGAGACCCAGTACTTC
>TRBV6-1|TRBJ2-1|many|TRBD1
CASSSGQGRNEQFF
TGTGCCAGCAGTTCGGGACAGGGGCGTAATGAGCAGTTCTTC
>TRBV10-3|TRBJ2-2|.|.
CAITGEANTGELFF
TGTGCCATCACCGGGGAGGCGAACACCGGGGAGCTGTTTTTT
>TRBV11-2|TRBJ1-2|many|.
CASSPMKSSGYTF
TGTGCCAGCAGCCCTATGAAGTCGAGCGGCTACACCTTC
>TRBV14|TRBJ1-4|.|.
CASSQGGGLEKLFF
TGTGCCAGCAGCCAGGGCGGCGGACTTGAAAAACTGTTTTTT
>TRBV20-1|TRBJ2-2|many|.
CSASIWSGAGELFF
TGCAGTGCTAGTATCTGGTCGGGGGCCGGGGAGCTGTTTTTT
>TRBV11-2|TRBJ2-1|many|TRBD2
CASSLASGTYNEQFF
TGTGCCAGCAGCTTGGCTAGCGGGACATACAATGAGCAGTTCTTC
>TRBV28|TRBJ2-7|many|.
CASVTASEQYF
TGTGCCAGCGTGACTGCCAGCGAGCAGTACTTC
>TRBV6-6|TRBJ1-3|many|.
CASSYSSPISGNTIYF
TGTGCCAGCAGTTACTCGAGTCCGATCTCTGGAAACACCATATATTTT
>TRBV7-3|TRBJ2-1|many|TRBD2
CASSLRLAGGLGDEQFF
TGTGCCAGCAGCTTAAGACTAGCGGGAGGGCTGGGAGATGAGCAGTTCTTC
>TRBV20-1|TRBJ2-2|.|TRBD2
CSARVAGIPGELFF
TGCAGTGCTAGAGTAGCGGGTATACCCGGGGAGCTGTTTTTT
>TRBV18|TRBJ2-5|many|.
CASSPPSRAETQYF
TGTGCCAGCTCACCACCGAGTCGAGCAGAGACCCAGTACTTC
>TRBV5-1|TRBJ2-4|few|TRBD1
CASSTTGLGITKNIQYF
TGCGCCAGCAGCACGACAGGGTTAGGAATAACCAAAAACATTCAGTACTTC
>TRBV9|TRBJ2-3|many|.
CASSVGGSSTDTQYF
TGTGCCAGCAGCGTTGGGGGGTCTAGCACAGATACGCAGTATTTT
>TRBV20-1|TRBJ1-1|few|.
CSERISVGTEAFF
TGCAGTGAAAGGATCAGTGTGGGGACTGAAGCTTTCTTT
>TRBV6-1|TRBJ2-7|many|.
CASSDGRTNSYEQYF
TGTGCCAGCAGTGATGGGCGGACAAACTCCTACGAGCAGTACTTC
>TRBV6-2/TRBV6-3|TRBJ2-1|many|TRBD2
CANQRGSYNEQFF
TGTGCCAACCAGCGGGGTTCCTACAATGAGCAGTTCTTC
>TRBV29-1|TRBJ2-2|many|TRBD2
CSVDPAGGNTGELFF
TGCAGCGTTGACCCAGCGGGAGGGAACACCGGGGAGCTGTTTTTT
>TRBV9|TRBJ2-3|few|.
CASSVAAGEAPDTQYF
TGTGCCAGCAGCGTAGCCGCAGGGGAAGCTCCAGATACGCAGTATTTT
>TRBV9|TRBJ1-1|few|.
CASSVGITVGAEAFF
TGTGCCAGCAGCGTAGGGATAACTGTTGGGGCGGAAGCTTTCTTT
>TRBV5-5|TRBJ2-7|many|.
CASSFGSSSSYEQYF
TGTGCCAGCAGCTTTGGATCCTCGTCCTCCTACGAGCAGTACTTC
>TRBV20-1|TRBJ2-3|many|TRBD2
CSASTSGVTDTQYF
TGCAGTGCTTCGACTAGCGGAGTCACAGATACGCAGTATTTT
>TRBV28|TRBJ1-2|.|.
CASSLGNRRYGYTF
TGTGCCAGCAGTTTAGGAAACCGTCGGTATGGCTACACCTTC
>TRBV10-3|TRBJ2-1|.|TRBD2
CAIGASGSIYEQFF
TGTGCCATCGGGGCGAGCGGGAGCATTTACGAGCAGTTCTTC
>TRBV11-2|TRBJ2-5|many|.
CASTPPGVGTQYF
TGTGCCAGCACCCCCCCAGGGGTAGGGACCCAGTACTTC
>TRBV2|TRBJ2-7|many|.
CASDRGRPYEQYF
TGTGCCAGTGATAGGGGGAGGCCCTACGAGCAGTACTTC
>TRBV29-1|TRBJ2-1|many|TRBD2
CSVPLAGVREQFF
TGCAGCGTCCCGCTAGCGGGAGTTCGGGAGCAGTTCTTC